The TCR beta chain under discussion was sequenced for a study of T-cell memory formation after mild COVID-19. Findings of the study overall: Later expanders leaned CD4+, whereas day 15 to 85 contracting clones were balanced CD4/CD8. Largely, contracting CD4+ clones fell within CM and EM, and contracting CD8+ clones within EMRA.

From 5'RACE with constant-segment primers came TCR alpha and TCR beta cDNA libraries that carried sample barcodes and UMIs. TCRdb re-called the 5' RACE reads with MiXCR, one entry per CDR3 protein. The repertoire consists of about 240,000 distinct CDR3 sequences, with over 9% occurring once and the leading ten covering roughly 21%. This clonotype was detected a few times. The antigen is unknown. The specimen sequenced was PBMCs or a T cell subset sorted from them (not recorded which). The clonotype was recovered from a man younger than 35 who had mild COVID-19 (a few samples of this study predate the infection). Cell type and time point are not known.

The CDR3 loop reads CASSQEGTSGYEQYV. CDR3 DNA: TGTGCCAGCAGCCAAGAAGGGACTAGCGGCTACGAGCAGTACGTC. The rearrangement joins TRBV4-2 to TRBJ2-7; TRBD2 aligns across 11 bases. The junction had 1 base not matched to a gene; V was cut back by 0 bases and J by 3 bases. Looked up from germline, CDR1 is LGHNA and CDR2 is YNFKEQ. The CDR3 contains 15 residues.